This entry lists 2 T cell receptor beta chains sequenced from one sample in a study of shared clonotypes between healthy human individuals. Naive CD8 cells lacked CD45RO and underwent positive selection for CCR7, leaving out terminally differentiated effector memory CD45RA+ cells. Method: immunoSEQ multiplex PCR; TCRdb's copy keeps in-frame clones and lacks some. The sample lists about 1.9 million clones; approximately 92% were seen once. Sequenced: naive CD8+ T cells from PBMCs. Source of these receptors: a man aged 18 to 30 in good health. Some clones in this sample may be carry-over from other donors' samples.

The chain recombines TRBV7-9 with TRBJ2-5; TRBD2 aligns across 10 bases. CDR3 length equals 15 residues. Trimming removed 5 bases from V and 2 bases from J; junction bases left unmatched: 5. CDR1 SEHNR and CDR2 FQNEAQ come from the germline V gene (reference sequence). The CDR3, as DNA: TGTGCCAGCAGCCTCGGACTAGCGGAACAAGAGACCCAGTACTTC. Translating it yields CASSLGLAEQETQYF.

This clone was seen just once. The chain carries TRBV10-3 and TRBJ2-7, with D possibly matching TRBD1 (6 bases). Germline V gene sequence: CDR1 ENHRY, CDR2 SYGVKD. With 0 bases removed from V and 2 bases from J, the gap between germline ends came to 11 bases. CDR3 length: 15 amino acids. CDR3 DNA sequence: TGTGCCATCAGTGAGTCTCTTTCAGGGGCCTACGAGCAGTACTTC. Protein sequence: CAISESLSGAYEQYF.